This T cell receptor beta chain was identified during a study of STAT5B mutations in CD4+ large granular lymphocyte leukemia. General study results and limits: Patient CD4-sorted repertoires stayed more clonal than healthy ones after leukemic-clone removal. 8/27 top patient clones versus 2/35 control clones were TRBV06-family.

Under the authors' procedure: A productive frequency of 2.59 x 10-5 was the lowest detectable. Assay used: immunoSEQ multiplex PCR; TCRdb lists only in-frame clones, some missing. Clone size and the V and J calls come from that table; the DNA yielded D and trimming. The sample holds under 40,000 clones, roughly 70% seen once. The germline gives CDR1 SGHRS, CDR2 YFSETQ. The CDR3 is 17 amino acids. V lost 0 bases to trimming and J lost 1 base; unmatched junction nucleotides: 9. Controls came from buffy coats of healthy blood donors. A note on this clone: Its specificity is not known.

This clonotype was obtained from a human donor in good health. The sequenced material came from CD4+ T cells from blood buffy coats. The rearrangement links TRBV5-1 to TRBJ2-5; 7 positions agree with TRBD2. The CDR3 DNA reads TGCGCCAGCAGCTTGGGTGGACTAGGAGCCTTCCAAGAGACCCAGTACTTC. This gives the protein CASSLGGLGAFQETQYF.